These 4 T cell receptor beta chains were sequenced from one sample in a study of identifying expanded T cells in peripheral blood. Assay used: immunoSEQ multiplex PCR; TCRdb lists only in-frame clones, some missing. Among about 130,000 clones listed, around nine tenths were seen once. Sample: blood. The source is a person between 18 and 75 years old in good health.

The chain carries TRBV6-5 and TRBJ2-7; D might be TRBD1 or TRBD2, each matching 5 bases. V lost 0 bases and J lost 4, with 7 bases in between. The CDR3 spans 13 residues. Germline V gene data show CDR1 as MNHEY and CDR2 as SVGAGI. The CDR3 bases are TGTGCCAGCAGTTACTCCGAGGGGTACGAGCAGTACTTC. Residues: CASSYSEGYEQYF.

This chain joins TRBV6-5 and TRBJ1-5, with TRBD1 as a possible D gene (5 bases). The CDR3 is made up of 13 amino acids. Germline V gives CDR1 MNHEY, CDR2 SVGAGI. Trimming took off 8 bases at V and 3 bases at J, with 11 bases between the two ends. The CDR3 loop is CASWGKDNQPQHF. Here the CDR3 DNA reads TGTGCCAGCTGGGGGAAGGACAATCAGCCCCAGCATTTT.

The chain joins TRBV7-2 to TRBJ2-7, with 8 bases matching TRBD2. CDR3 length: 13 residues. CDR1 is SGHTA and CDR2 is FQGNSA in the germline V gene. Unmatched junction bases numbered 3, after V lost 5 bases and J lost 3 bases. CDR3 nucleotide sequence: TGTGCCAGCAGCACGGGGGGGCGCTACGAGCAGTACTTC. As protein: CASSTGGRYEQYF. Variable domain in full (rest from reference TRBV7-2 and TRBJ2-7): GAGVSQSPSNKVTEKGKDVELRCDPISGHTALYWYRQSLGQGLEFLIYFQGNSAPDKSGLPSDRFSAERTGGSVSTLTIQRTQQEDSAVYLCASSTGGRYEQYFGPGTRLTVT.

The chain carries TRBV6-5 and TRBJ2-7; 9 positions match TRBD1. After removal of 4 bases from V and 2 bases from J, the junction contained 3 bases not matched to a gene. The CDR3 sequence is 14 residues long. Germline CDR1 and CDR2: MNHEY and SVGAGI. CDR3 nucleotides: TGTGCCAGCAGTTCAACAGGGGGCCCCTACGAGCAGTACTTC. This gives the protein CASSSTGGPYEQYF.